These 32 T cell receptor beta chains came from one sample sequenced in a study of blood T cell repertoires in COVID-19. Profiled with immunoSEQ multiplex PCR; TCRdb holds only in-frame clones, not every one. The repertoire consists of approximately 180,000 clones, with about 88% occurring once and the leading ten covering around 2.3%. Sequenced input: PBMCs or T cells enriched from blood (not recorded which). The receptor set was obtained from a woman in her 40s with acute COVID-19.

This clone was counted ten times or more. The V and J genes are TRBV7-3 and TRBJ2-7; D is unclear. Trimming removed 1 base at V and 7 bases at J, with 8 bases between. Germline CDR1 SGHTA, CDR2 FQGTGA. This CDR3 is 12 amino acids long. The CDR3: CASSLIAGEQYF. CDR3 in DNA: TGTGCCAGCAGCTTAATAGCTGGGGAGCAGTACTTC.

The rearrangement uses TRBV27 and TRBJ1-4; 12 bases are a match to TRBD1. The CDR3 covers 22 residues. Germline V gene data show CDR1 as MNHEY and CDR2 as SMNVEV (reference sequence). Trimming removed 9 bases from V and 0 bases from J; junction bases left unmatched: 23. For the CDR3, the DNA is TGTGCCAGTGAAGCCGGGACAGGGGGCGTTAAGGTCGGGGGCGCAACTAATGAAAAACTGTTTTTT. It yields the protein CASEAGTGGVKVGGATNEKLFF.

Here the CDR3 DNA reads TGTGCCAGCAGCGGGTTCGATCGGGACAGGTGGGTTAACACTGAAGCTTTCTTT. Its translation is CASSGFDRDRWVNTEAFF. The gene calls are TRBV5-5 and TRBJ1-1; 8 bases line up with TRBD1. J lost 2 bases, V lost 4 bases, and 16 bases had no gene match. Germline values: CDR1 SGHKS, CDR2 YYEKEE (reference sequence). This CDR3 contains 18 residues.

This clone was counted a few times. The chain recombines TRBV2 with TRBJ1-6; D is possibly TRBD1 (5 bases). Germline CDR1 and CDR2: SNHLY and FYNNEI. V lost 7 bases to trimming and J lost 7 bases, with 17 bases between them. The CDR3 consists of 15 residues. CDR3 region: CASTPRQGTNSPLHF. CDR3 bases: TGTGCCAGCACCCCGCGGCAGGGAACGAATTCACCCCTCCACTTT. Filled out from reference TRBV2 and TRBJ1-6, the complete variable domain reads EPEVTQTPSHQVTQMGQEVILRCVPISNHLYFYWYRQILGQKVEFLVSFYNNEISEKSEIFDDQFSVERPDGSNFTLKIRSTKLEDSAMYFCASTPRQGTNSPLHFGNGTRLTVT.

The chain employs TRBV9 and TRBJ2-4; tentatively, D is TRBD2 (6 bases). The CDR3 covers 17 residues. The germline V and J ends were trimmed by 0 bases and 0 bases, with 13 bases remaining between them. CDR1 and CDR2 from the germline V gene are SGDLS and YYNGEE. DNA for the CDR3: TGTGCCAGCAGCGTAGGGATGGGAGGTGTAGCCAAAAACATTCAGTACTTC. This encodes CASSVGMGGVAKNIQYF.

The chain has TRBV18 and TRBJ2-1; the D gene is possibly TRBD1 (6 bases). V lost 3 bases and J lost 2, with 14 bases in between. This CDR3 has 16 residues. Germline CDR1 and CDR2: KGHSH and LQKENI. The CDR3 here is CASSPLPGVTYNEQFF. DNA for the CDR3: TGTGCCAGCTCACCTCTGCCAGGGGTGACCTACAATGAGCAGTTCTTC.

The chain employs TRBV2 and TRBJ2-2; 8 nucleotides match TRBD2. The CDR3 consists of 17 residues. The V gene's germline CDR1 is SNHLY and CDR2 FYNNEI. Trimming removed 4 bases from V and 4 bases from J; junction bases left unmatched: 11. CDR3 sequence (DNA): TGTGCCAGCAGTGTTAGAGCCGGGAGGGGGGTCACCGGGGAGCTGTTTTTT. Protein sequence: CASSVRAGRGVTGELFF.

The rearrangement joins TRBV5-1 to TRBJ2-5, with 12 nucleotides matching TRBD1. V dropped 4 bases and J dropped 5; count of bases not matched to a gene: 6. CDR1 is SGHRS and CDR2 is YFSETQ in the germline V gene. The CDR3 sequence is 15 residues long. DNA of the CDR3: TGCGCCAGCAGCGTCGGGACAGGGGGCATGGAGACCCAGTACTTC. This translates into CASSVGTGGMETQYF.

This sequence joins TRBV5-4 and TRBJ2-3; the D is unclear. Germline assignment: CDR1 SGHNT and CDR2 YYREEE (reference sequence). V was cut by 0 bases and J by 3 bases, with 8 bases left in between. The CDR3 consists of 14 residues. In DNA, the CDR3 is TGTGCCAGCAGCTTGGGGGTGGAGACAGATACGCAGTATTTT. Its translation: CASSLGVETDTQYF.

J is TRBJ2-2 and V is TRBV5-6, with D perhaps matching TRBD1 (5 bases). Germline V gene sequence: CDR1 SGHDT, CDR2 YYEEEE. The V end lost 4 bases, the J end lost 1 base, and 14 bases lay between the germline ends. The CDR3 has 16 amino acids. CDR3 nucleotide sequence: TGTGCCAGCAGCCGAGCCGAGACAGTGAACACCGGGGAGCTGTTTTTT. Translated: CASSRAETVNTGELFF.

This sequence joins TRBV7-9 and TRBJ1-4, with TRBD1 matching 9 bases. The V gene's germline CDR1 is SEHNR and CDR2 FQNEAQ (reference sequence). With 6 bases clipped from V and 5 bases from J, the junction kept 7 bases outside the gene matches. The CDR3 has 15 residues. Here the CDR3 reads CASSLAGTGNEKLFF. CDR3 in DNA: TGTGCCAGCAGTTTGGCCGGGACAGGGAATGAAAAACTGTTTTTT.

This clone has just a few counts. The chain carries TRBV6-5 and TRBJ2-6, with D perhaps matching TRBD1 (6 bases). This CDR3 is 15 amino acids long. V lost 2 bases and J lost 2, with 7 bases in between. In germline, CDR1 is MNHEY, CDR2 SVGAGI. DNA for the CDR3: TGTGCCAGCAGTTACAACAGGGCTGGGGCCAACGTCCTGACTTTC. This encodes CASSYNRAGANVLTF.

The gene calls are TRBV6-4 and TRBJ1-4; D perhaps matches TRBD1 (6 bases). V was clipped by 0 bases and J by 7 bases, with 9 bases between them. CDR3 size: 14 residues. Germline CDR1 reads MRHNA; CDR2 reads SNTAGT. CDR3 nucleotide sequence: TGTGCCAGCAGTGACTCGGGGGCGAGTGAAAAACTGTTTTTT. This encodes CASSDSGASEKLFF.

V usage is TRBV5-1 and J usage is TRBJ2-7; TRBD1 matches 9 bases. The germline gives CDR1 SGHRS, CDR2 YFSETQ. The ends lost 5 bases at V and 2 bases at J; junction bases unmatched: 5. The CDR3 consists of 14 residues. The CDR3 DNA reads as TGCGCCAGCAGTTCGGACAGGGGTCCCTACGAGCAGTACTTC. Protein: CASSSDRGPYEQYF.

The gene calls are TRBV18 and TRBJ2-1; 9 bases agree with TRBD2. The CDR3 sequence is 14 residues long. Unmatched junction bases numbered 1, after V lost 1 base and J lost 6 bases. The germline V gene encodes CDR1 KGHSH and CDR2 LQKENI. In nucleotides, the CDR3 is TGTGCCAGCTCACCACTGGGACTAGCCAATGAGCAGTTCTTC. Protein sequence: CASSPLGLANEQFF.

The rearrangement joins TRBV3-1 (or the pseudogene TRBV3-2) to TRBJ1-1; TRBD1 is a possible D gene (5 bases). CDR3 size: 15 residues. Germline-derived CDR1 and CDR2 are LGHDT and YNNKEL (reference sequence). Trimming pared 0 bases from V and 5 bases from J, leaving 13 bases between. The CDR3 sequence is CASSQEQVLGTEAFF. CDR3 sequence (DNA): TGTGCCAGCAGCCAAGAACAGGTCCTAGGTACTGAAGCTTTCTTT.

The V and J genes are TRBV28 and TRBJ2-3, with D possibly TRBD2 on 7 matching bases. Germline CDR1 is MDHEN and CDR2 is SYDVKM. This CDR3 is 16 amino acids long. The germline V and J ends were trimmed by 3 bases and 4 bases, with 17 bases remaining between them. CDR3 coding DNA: TGTGCCAGCAGTTTCTCAACAGGGAGGGGTGCAGATACGCAGTATTTT. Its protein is CASSFSTGRGADTQYF.

CDR3 residues: CSVALTGDSSGNTIYF. The CDR3 DNA is TGCAGCGTTGCCCTGACAGGGGACAGCTCTGGAAACACCATATATTTT. This rearrangement joins TRBV29-1 to TRBJ1-3; 8 bases match TRBD1. Germline CDR1 is SQVTM and CDR2 is ANQGSEA. CDR3 size: 16 residues. V lost 4 bases, J lost 0 bases, and 8 bases stayed unmatched.

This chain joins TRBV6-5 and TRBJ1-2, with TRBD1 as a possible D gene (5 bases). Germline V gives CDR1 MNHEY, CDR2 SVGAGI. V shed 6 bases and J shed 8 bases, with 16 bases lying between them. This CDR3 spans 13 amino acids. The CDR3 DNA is TGTGCCAGCAGGGGACTCATCGGTATGGGCTACACCTTC. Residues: CASRGLIGMGYTF.

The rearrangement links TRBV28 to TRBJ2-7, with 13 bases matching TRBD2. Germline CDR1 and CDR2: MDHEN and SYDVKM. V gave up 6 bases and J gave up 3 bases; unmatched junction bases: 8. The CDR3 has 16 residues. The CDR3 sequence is CASRRLAGGDSYEQYF. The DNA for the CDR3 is TGTGCCAGCAGACGACTAGCGGGGGGAGATAGCTACGAGCAGTACTTC.

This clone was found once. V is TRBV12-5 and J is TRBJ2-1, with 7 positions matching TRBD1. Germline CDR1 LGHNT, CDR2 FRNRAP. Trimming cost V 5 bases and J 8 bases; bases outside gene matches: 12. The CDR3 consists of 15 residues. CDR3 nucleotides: TGTGCTAGTGGTCCTACAGGGGTCAACGCGGATGAGCAGTTCTTC. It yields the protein CASGPTGVNADEQFF.

CDR3 amino acids: CASSLGGQEGWSTEAFF. In nucleotides, the CDR3 is TGTGCCAGCAGCTTAGGGGGGCAGGAAGGCTGGAGCACTGAAGCTTTCTTT. This sequence joins TRBV7-2 and TRBJ1-1; tentatively, D is TRBD1 (6 bases). The ends were cut back, 1 base at V and 4 bases at J, with 19 bases in the middle. Germline V gene lookup returns CDR1 SGHTA and CDR2 FQGNSA. The CDR3 spans 17 residues. The full variable domain, completed using reference TRBV7-2 and TRBJ1-1, is GAGVSQSPSNKVTEKGKDVELRCDPISGHTALYWYRQSLGQGLEFLIYFQGNSAPDKSGLPSDRFSAERTGGSVSTLTIQRTQQEDSAVYLCASSLGGQEGWSTEAFFGQGTRLTVV.

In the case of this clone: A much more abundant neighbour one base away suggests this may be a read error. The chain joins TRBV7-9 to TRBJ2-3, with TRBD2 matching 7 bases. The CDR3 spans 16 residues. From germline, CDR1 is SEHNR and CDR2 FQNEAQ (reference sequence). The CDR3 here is CASSSRTRESIDTQYF. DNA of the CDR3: TGTGCCAGCAGCTCTCGGACTAGGGAGAGCATAGATACGCAGTATTTT.

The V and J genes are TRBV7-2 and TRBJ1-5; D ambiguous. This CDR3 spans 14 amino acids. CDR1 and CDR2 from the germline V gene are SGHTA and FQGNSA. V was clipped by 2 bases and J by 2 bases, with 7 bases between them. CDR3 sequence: CASSLTPGNQPQHF. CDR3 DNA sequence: TGTGCCAGCAGCTTAACCCCGGGCAATCAGCCCCAGCATTTT.

The CDR3 DNA sequence: TGCGCCAGCAGTGAGACCAGGGATTACTATGGCTACACCTTC. Protein product: CASSETRDYYGYTF. The V and J genes are TRBV10-2 and TRBJ1-2; tentatively, D is TRBD1 (5 bases). This CDR3 has 14 residues. Trimming pared 2 bases from V and 3 bases from J, leaving 10 bases between. In germline, CDR1 is WSHSY, CDR2 SAAADI.

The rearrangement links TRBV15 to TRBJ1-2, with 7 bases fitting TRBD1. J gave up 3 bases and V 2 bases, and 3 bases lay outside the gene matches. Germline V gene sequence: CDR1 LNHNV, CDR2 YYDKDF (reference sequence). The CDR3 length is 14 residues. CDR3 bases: TGTGCCACCAGCAGAACCGGGACAGACTATGGCTACACCTTC. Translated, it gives CATSRTGTDYGYTF.

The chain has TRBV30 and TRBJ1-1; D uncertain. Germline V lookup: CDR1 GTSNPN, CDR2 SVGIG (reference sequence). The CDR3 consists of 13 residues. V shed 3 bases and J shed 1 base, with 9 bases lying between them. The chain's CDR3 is CAWRMSGNTEAFF. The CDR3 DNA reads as TGTGCCTGGAGAATGAGCGGGAACACTGAAGCTTTCTTT. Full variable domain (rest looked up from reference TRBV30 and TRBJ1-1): SQTIHQWPATLVQPVGSPLSLECTVEGTSNPNLYWYRQAAGRGLQLLFYSVGIGQISSEVPQNLSASRPQDRQFILSSKKLLLSDSGFYLCAWRMSGNTEAFFGQGTRLTVV.

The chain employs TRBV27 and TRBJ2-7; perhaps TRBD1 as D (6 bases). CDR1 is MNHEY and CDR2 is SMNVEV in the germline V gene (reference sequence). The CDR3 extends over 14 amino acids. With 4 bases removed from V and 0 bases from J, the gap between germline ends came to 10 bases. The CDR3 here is CASSSETGSYEQYF. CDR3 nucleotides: TGTGCCAGCAGTTCGGAGACAGGCTCCTACGAGCAGTACTTC.

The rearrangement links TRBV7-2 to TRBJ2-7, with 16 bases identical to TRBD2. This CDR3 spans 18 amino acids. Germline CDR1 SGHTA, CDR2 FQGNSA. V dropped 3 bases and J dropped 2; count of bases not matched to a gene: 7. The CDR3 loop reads CASSLGTGTSGRAYEQYF. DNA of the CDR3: TGTGCCAGCAGCTTGGGCACCGGGACTAGCGGGAGGGCCTACGAGCAGTACTTC. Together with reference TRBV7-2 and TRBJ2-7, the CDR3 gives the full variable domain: GAGVSQSPSNKVTEKGKDVELRCDPISGHTALYWYRQSLGQGLEFLIYFQGNSAPDKSGLPSDRFSAERTGGSVSTLTIQRTQQEDSAVYLCASSLGTGTSGRAYEQYFGPGTRLTVT.

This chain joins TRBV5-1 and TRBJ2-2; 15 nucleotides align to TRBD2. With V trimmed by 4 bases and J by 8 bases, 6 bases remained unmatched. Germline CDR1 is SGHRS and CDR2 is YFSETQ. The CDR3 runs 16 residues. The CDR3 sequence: CASSQGLAGGPGELFF. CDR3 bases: TGCGCCAGCAGCCAAGGACTAGCGGGAGGGCCGGGGGAGCTGTTTTTT. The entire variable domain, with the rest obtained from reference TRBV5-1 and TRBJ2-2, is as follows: KAGVTQTPRYLIKTRGQQVTLSCSPISGHRSVSWYQQTPGQGLQFLFEYFSETQRNKGNFPGRFSGRQFSNSRSEMNVSTLELGDSALYLCASSQGLAGGPGELFFGEGSRLTVL.

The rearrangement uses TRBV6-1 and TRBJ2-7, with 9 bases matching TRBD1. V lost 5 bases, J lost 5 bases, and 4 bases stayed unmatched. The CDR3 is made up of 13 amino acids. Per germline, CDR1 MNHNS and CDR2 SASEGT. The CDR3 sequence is CASSPGTGNEQYF. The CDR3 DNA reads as TGTGCCAGCAGTCCCGGGACAGGGAACGAGCAGTACTTC.

CDR3 protein: CASSGPGGLMAGNTIYF. CDR3 nucleotide sequence: TGCGCCAGCAGCGGGCCAGGGGGTTTGATGGCTGGAAACACCATATATTTT. The V call is TRBV4-1, the J call TRBJ1-3; 7 bases are a match to TRBD1. J lost 2 bases, V lost 5 bases, and 12 bases had no gene match. This CDR3 spans 17 amino acids. Germline V gives CDR1 MGHRA, CDR2 YSYEKL.